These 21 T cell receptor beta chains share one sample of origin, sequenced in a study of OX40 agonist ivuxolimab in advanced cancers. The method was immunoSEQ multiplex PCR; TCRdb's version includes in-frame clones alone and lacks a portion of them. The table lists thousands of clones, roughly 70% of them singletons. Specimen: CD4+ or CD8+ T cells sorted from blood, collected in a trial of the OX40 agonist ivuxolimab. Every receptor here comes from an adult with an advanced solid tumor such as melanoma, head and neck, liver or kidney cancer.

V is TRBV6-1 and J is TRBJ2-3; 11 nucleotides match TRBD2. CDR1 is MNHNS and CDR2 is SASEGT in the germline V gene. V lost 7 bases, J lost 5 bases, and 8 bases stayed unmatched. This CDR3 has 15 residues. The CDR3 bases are TGTGCCAGCACGGGGCTAGCGGGAGGCGGAGATACGCAGTATTTT. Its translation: CASTGLAGGGDTQYF.

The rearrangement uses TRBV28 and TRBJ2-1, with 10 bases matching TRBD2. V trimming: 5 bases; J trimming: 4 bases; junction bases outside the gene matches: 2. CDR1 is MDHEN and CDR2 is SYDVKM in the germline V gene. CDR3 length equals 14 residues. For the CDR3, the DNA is TGTGCCAGCAGTGGACTAGCGGATTACAATGAGCAGTTCTTC. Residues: CASSGLADYNEQFF.

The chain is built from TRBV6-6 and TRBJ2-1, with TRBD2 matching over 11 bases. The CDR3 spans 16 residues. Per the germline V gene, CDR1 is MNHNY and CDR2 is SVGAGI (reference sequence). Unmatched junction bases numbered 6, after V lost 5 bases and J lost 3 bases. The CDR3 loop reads CASSGPGLADYNEQFF. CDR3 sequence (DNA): TGTGCCAGCAGTGGCCCGGGACTAGCGGACTACAATGAGCAGTTCTTC.

CDR3 in DNA: TGTGCCAGCAGTGACGAGGCTACCGGGGAGCTGTTTTTT. Translated: CASSDEATGELFF. This chain joins TRBV6-5 and TRBJ2-2; D is unclear. There are 13 residues in the CDR3. V was pared by 5 bases and J by 5 bases, with 9 bases between. The germline CDR1 and CDR2 sequences are MNHEY and SVGAGI.

The DNA of the CDR3 is TGTGCCAGCAGCTTAATTGGCGATGATACGCAGTATTTT. This encodes CASSLIGDDTQYF. The V and J genes are TRBV7-2 and TRBJ2-3; D is unresolved. The CDR3 spans 13 residues. CDR1 is SGHTA, CDR2 FQGNSA, per germline. V lost 2 bases and J 6 bases, leaving 9 bases between the germline ends.

In nucleotides, the CDR3 is TGTGCCAGCAGTTCAGAAGGAGCAGAGACCCAGTACTTC. Translating gives CASSSEGAETQYF. V is TRBV27 and J is TRBJ2-5; D not resolved. Germline V gene lookup returns CDR1 MNHEY and CDR2 SMNVEV (reference sequence). This CDR3 spans 13 amino acids. V was trimmed by 4 bases and J by 4 bases, leaving 10 bases between them.

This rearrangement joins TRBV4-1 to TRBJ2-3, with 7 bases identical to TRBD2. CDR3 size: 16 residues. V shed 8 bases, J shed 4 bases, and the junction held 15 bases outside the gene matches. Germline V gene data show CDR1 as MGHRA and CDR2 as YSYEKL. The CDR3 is CASGGGSGMIADTQYF. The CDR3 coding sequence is TGCGCCAGCGGGGGAGGGAGCGGGATGATCGCAGATACGCAGTATTTT.

CDR3 protein: CASKGDGGGKETQYF. CDR3 DNA sequence: TGTGCCAGCAAAGGGGACGGAGGGGGCAAGGAGACCCAGTACTTC. The chain has TRBV5-4 and TRBJ2-5, with D possibly TRBD1 on 7 matching bases. The CDR3 extends over 15 amino acids. The V end lost 6 bases, the J end lost 5 bases, and 20 bases lay between the germline ends. Looked up from germline, CDR1 is SGHNT and CDR2 is YYREEE (reference sequence).

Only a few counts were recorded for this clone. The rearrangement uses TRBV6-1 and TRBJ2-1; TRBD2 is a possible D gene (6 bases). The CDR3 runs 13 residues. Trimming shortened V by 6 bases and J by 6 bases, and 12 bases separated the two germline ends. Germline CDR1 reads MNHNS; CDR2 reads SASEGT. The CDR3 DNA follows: TGTGCCAGCAGCGTAGCGACTAGCAATGAGCAGTTCTTC. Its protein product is CASSVATSNEQFF.

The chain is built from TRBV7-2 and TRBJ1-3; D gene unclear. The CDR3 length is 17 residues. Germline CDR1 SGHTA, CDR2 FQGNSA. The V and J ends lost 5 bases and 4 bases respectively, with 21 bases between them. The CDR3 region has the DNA TGTGCCAGCAGCCCCGGGTCGGCCGGGCGGAGAGGAAACACCATATATTTT. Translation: CASSPGSAGRRGNTIYF.

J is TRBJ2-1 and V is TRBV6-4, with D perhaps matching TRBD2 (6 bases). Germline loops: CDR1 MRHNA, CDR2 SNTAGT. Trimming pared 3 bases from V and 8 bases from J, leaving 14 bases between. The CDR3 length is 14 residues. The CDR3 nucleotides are TGTGCCAGCAGTGAAGGAGAGACTAGTCATGAGCAGTTCTTC. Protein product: CASSEGETSHEQFF.

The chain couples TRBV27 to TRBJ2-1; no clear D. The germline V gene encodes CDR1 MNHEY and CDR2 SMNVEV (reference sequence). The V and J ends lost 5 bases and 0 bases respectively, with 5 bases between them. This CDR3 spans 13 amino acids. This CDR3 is CASSHTSYNEQFF. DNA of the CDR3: TGTGCCAGCAGTCATACCTCCTACAATGAGCAGTTCTTC.

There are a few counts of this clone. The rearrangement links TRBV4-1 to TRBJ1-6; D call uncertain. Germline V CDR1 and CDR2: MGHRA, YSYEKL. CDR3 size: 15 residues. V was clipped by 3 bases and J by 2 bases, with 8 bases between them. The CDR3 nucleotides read TGCGCCAGCAGCCAGGGCCAGACCTATAATTCACCCCTCCACTTT. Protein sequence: CASSQGQTYNSPLHF.

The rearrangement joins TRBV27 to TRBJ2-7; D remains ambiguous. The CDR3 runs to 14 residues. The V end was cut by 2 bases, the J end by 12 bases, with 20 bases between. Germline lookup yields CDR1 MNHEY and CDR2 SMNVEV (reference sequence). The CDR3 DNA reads TGTGCCAGCAGTTTAGGCCCACCGGGCCGCGGTACGTACTTC. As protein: CASSLGPPGRGTYF.

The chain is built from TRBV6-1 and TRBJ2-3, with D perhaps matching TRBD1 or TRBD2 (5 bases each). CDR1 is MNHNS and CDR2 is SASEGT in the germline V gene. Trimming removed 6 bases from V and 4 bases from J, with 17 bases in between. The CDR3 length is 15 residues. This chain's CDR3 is CASSPLGVSADTQYF. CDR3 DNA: TGTGCCAGCAGCCCCTTGGGGGTTTCGGCAGATACGCAGTATTTT.

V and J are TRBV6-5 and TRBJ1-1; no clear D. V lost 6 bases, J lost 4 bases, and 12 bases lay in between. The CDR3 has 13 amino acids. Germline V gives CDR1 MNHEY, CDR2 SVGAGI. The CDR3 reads CASSWESGTEAFF. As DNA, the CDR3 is TGTGCCAGCAGCTGGGAGTCCGGCACTGAAGCTTTCTTT.

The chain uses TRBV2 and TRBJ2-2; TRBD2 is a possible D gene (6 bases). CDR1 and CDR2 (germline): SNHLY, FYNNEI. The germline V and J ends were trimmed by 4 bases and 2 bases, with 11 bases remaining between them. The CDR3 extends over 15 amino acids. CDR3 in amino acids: CASSVPGANTGELFF. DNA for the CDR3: TGTGCCAGCAGTGTGCCGGGAGCAAACACCGGGGAGCTGTTTTTT.

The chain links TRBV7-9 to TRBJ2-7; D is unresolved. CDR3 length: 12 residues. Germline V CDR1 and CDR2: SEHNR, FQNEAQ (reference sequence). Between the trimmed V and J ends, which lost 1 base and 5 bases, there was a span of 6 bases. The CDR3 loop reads CASSLGFNEQYF. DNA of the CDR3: TGTGCCAGCAGCTTAGGTTTCAACGAGCAGTACTTC. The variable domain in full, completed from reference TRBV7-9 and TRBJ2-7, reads DTGVSQNPRHKITKRGQNVTFRCDPISEHNRLYWYRQTLGQGPEFLTYFQNEAQLEKSRLLSDRFSAERPKGSFSTLEIQRTEQGDSAMYLCASSLGFNEQYFGPGTRLTVT.

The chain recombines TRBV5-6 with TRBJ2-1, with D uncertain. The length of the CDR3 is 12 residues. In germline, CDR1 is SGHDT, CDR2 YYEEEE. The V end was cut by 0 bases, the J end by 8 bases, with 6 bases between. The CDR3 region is CASSLVGYEQFF. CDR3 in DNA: TGTGCCAGCAGCTTGGTCGGGTATGAGCAGTTCTTC.

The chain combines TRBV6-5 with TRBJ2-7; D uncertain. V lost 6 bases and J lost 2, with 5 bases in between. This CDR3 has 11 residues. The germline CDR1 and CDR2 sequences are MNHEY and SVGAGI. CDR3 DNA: TGTGCCAGCAGCTTTGCCTACGAGCAGTACTTC. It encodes CASSFAYEQYF.

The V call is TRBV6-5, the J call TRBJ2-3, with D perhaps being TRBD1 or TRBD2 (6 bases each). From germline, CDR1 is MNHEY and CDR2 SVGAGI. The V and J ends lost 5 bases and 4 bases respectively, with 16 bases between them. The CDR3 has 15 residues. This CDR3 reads CASSVGSGAADTQYF. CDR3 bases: TGTGCCAGCAGTGTTGGGTCGGGGGCCGCAGATACGCAGTATTTT.